The entry below describes one TCR beta chain. The data derive from a study of blood T cell repertoires in COVID-19. The cohort comprised adults aged about 18 to 90 years residing in approximately 25 US areas. Cohort 3 recovery required two negative PCRs, clearance, or symptom resolution. The V gene's germline CDR1 is KGHDR and CDR2 SFDVKD. The V and J ends lost 4 bases and 8 bases respectively, with 7 bases between them. This CDR3 contains 11 residues. Assay used: immunoSEQ multiplex PCR; TCRdb lists only in-frame clones, some missing. Of some 400,000 clones listed, about 89% were seen once; the top ten hold roughly 1.4%.

The sequencing input was PBMCs or T cells enriched from blood (not recorded which). The TCR sequence derives from a man under 40 who had recovered from COVID-19. This chain links TRBV24-1 with TRBJ1-2; D ambiguous. The CDR3 sequence is CATSDPRGYTF. CDR3 in DNA: TGTGCCACCAGTGACCCCCGGGGCTACACCTTC.